A single sample gave rise to the 17 T cell receptor beta chains below, sequenced in a study of metastatic and nonmetastatic thyroid tumors. Every patient underwent thyroid surgery untreated. TCRdb reprocessed the PCR reads using MiXCR. The data hold some 28,000 clones, with 20% to 25% observed a single time. The sample taken for sequencing was blood. Every receptor here comes from a female donor with papillary thyroid cancer or a benign thyroid nodule (not recorded which). Some clones in this sample may be carry-over from other donors' samples.

Ten or more counts support this clone. The chain has TRBV9 and TRBJ2-3; D ambiguous. CDR1 is SGDLS and CDR2 is YYNGEE in the germline V gene. Between the trimmed V and J ends, which lost 1 base and 0 bases, there was a span of 9 bases. The CDR3 contains 15 residues. DNA for the CDR3: TGTGCCAGCAGCGTATCATCCACCAGCACAGATACGCAGTATTTT. It encodes CASSVSSTSTDTQYF.

By frequency in the sample, this clone is medium-sized. The rearrangement links TRBV6-1 to TRBJ2-3, with D possibly matching TRBD1 (6 bases). V lost 5 bases to trimming and J lost 3 bases, with 15 bases between them. Germline loops: CDR1 MNHNS, CDR2 SASEGT. The CDR3 totals 15 residues. The CDR3 protein is CASSKQGSSTDTQYF. CDR3 coding DNA: TGTGCCAGCAGTAAACAGGGCAGTTCAACAGATACGCAGTATTTT.

This clone was counted only a few times. The chain is built from TRBV15 and TRBJ2-2, with D possibly being TRBD1 or TRBD2 (5 bases each). Germline loops: CDR1 LNHNV, CDR2 YYDKDF (reference sequence). V was cut by 0 bases and J by 5 bases, with 10 bases left in between. The CDR3 totals 15 residues. In DNA form, the CDR3 reads TGTGCCACCAGCAGAGATATTGGGGGTACCGGGGAGCTGTTTTTT. Protein product: CATSRDIGGTGELFF.

This clone was counted ten times or more. The V call is TRBV19, the J call TRBJ2-6; no clear D gene. This CDR3 region has 15 residues. Trimming removed 6 bases from V and 1 base from J, with 10 bases in between. CDR1 and CDR2 from the germline V gene are LNHDA and SQIVND (reference sequence). The chain's CDR3 is CASSSRSSGANVLTF. The CDR3 bases are TGTGCCAGTAGCTCTCGGAGTTCTGGGGCCAACGTCCTGACTTTC.

The chain is built from TRBV24-1 and TRBJ1-2; the match to TRBD1 covers 7 bases. CDR1 is KGHDR and CDR2 is SFDVKD in the germline V gene. This CDR3 is built from 14 residues. J gave up 3 bases and V 4 bases, and 4 bases lay outside the gene matches. CDR3 sequence: CATSESGTDYGYTF. The CDR3 DNA sequence: TGTGCCACCAGTGAGTCCGGGACAGACTATGGCTACACCTTC.

This clone was observed a handful of times. This may arise from a read error, as a much more abundant clone is one base away. The V call is TRBV9, the J call TRBJ2-5; D might be TRBD1 (5 bases). This CDR3 has 14 residues. Germline V gene sequence: CDR1 SGDLS, CDR2 YYNGEE. The CDR3: CSSSVSGAQQTQYF. CDR3 sequence (DNA): TGTTCCAGCAGCGTAAGTGGGGCCCAACAGACCCAGTACTTC.

This clone has a count of ten or more. The DNA of the CDR3 is TGTGCCAGCAGTGTCGGGGGGAGGCGGAGGACGAACACCGGGGAGCTGTTTTTT. Its protein is CASSVGGRRRTNTGELFF. The V and J genes are TRBV7-2 and TRBJ2-2, with 7 bases fitting TRBD2. This CDR3 is built from 18 residues. V shed 6 bases and J 0 bases; nucleotides not matched to a gene: 13. From germline, CDR1 is SGHTA and CDR2 FQGNSA.

The table lists this clone with many counts. V is TRBV10-3 and J is TRBJ1-1; 7 nucleotides agree with TRBD1. V was pared by 10 bases and J by 6 bases, with 11 bases of the junction left unmatched. The CDR3 loop spans 13 amino acids. Germline V gene sequence: CDR1 ENHRY, CDR2 SYGVKD. This chain's CDR3 is CASTEGAKAEAFF. CDR3 bases: TGTGCCAGCACGGAGGGGGCGAAGGCTGAAGCTTTCTTT.

This clone has more than one count but fewer than ten. The V call is TRBV28, the J call TRBJ1-5, with D possibly being TRBD1 (5 bases). This CDR3 contains 15 residues. The germline V gene encodes CDR1 MDHEN and CDR2 SYDVKM. V was shortened by 6 bases and J by 4 bases, with 16 bases between the two germline ends. The CDR3 here is CASRPPGGSNQPQHF. CDR3 nucleotide sequence: TGTGCCAGCAGGCCTCCGGGGGGGTCTAATCAGCCCCAGCATTTT.

This clone was seen a handful of times. The chain combines TRBV5-1 with TRBJ2-2, with a possible D match to TRBD1 (6 bases). CDR1 is SGHRS and CDR2 is YFSETQ in the germline V gene. The V and J ends lost 5 bases and 3 bases respectively, with 8 bases between them. The CDR3 length is 13 residues. CDR3 protein: CASRNRDTGELFF. The CDR3 DNA reads as TGCGCCAGCAGAAACAGGGACACCGGGGAGCTGTTTTTT.

This clone was picked up many times. Sequence at one end of the junction differs from germline and may be a read error. V is TRBV7-7 and J is TRBJ2-5, with 11 bases that match TRBD2. Germline V CDR1 and CDR2: SSHAT, FNYEAQ (reference sequence). The CDR3 consists of 23 residues. The CDR3 loop is CASSLIIQRVSSGGQGGEETQYF. The CDR3 nucleotides read TGTGCTAGCAGCTTAATCATACAGAGGGTTTCTAGCGGGGGGCAAGGTGGGGAGGAGACCCAGTACTTC.

In regard to this clone: The junction departs from the called germline gene at one end, perhaps through a read error. This chain connects TRBV18 to TRBJ2-5, with D maybe TRBD1 (6 bases). The CDR3 is 13 amino acids. Germline-derived CDR1 and CDR2 are KGHSH and LQKENI. For the CDR3, the DNA is TGTGCCGGCTCACCGGACAGCCAAGAGACCCAGTACTTC. It encodes CAGSPDSQETQYF.

This clone is termed medium-sized. This chain links TRBV28 with TRBJ1-2; TRBD1 agrees at 8 bases. V was pared by 6 bases and J by 0 bases, with 6 bases of the junction left unmatched. Germline CDR1 is MDHEN and CDR2 is SYDVKM. This CDR3 is 15 amino acids long. The CDR3 coding sequence is TGTGCCAGCAGCGACTGGACAGGGACTAACTATGGCTACACCTTC. Translating it yields CASSDWTGTNYGYTF.

This clone was found many times. The V call is TRBV2, the J call TRBJ1-6, with TRBD1 matching over 7 bases. V lost 2 bases, J lost 6 bases, and 10 bases stayed unmatched. The CDR3 totals 17 residues. Germline-derived CDR1 and CDR2 are SNHLY and FYNNEI. The CDR3 reads CASSERDRASANSPLHF. CDR3 sequence (DNA): TGTGCCAGCAGTGAACGAGACAGGGCCTCGGCTAATTCACCCCTCCACTTT.

V is TRBV6-5 and J is TRBJ2-7; 7 positions agree with TRBD2. Germline V gene sequence: CDR1 MNHEY, CDR2 SVGAGI. Trimming took 8 bases from V and 0 from J; bases not matched to a gene: 4. The length of the CDR3 is 13 residues. CDR3 region: CASGGGISYEQYF. The DNA of the CDR3 is TGTGCCAGCGGCGGGGGAATCTCCTACGAGCAGTACTTC.

This clone showed up many times. V gene TRBV19 combines with J gene TRBJ1-5; tentative D call: TRBD1 (6 bases). Trimming shortened V by 2 bases and J by 2 bases, and 10 bases separated the two germline ends. CDR1 is LNHDA, CDR2 SQIVND, per germline (reference sequence). The CDR3 extends over 15 amino acids. The CDR3, as DNA: TGTGCCAGTAGTATAATGGGGGGCGGCAATCAGCCCCAGCATTTT. This gives the protein CASSIMGGGNQPQHF.

At least ten counts were recorded for this clone. The chain has TRBV12-3 or TRBV12-4 and TRBJ2-6; D possibly corresponds to TRBD1 (5 bases). V was cut by 6 bases and J by 6 bases, with 12 bases left in between. This CDR3 has 14 amino acids. CDR3 residues: CASSPDSSANVLTF. CDR3 nucleotides: TGTGCCAGCAGCCCCGACAGTTCGGCCAACGTCCTGACTTTC.